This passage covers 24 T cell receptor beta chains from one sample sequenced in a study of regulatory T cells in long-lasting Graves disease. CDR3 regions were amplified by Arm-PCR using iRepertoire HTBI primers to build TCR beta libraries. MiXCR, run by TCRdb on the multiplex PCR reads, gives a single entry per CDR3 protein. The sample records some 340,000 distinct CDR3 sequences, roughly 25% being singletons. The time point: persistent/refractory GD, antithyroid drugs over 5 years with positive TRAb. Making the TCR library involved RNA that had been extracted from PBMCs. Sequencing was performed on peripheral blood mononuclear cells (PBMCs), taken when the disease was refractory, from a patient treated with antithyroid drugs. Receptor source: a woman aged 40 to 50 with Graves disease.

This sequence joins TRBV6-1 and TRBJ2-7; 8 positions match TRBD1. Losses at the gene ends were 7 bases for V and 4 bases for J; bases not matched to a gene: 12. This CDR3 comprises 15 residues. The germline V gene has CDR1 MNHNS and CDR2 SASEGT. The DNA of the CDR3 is TGTGCCAGCACTCGGGGGACAGGCACCACTTACGAGCAGTACTTC. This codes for CASTRGTGTTYEQYF.

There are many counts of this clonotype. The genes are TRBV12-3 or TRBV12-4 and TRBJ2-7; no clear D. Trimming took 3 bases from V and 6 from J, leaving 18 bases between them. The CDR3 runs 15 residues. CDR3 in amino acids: CASSFGSFYGAEQYF. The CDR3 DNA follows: TGTGCCAGCAGTTTCGGCTCTTTTTATGGTGCCGAGCAGTACTTC.

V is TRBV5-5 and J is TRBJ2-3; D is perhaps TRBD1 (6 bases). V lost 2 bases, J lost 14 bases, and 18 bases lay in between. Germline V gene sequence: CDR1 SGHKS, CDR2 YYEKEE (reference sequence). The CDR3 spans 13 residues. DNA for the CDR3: TGTGCCAGCAGCTTTGGACACGCCAGGGGTGGGTATTTT. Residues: CASSFGHARGGYF.

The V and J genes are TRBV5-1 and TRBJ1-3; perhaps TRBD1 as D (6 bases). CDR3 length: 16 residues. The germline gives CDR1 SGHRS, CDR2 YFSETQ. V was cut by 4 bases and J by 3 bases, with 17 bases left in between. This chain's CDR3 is CASSQSYRASGNTIYF. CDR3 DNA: TGCGCCAGCAGCCAAAGTTACAGGGCTAGTGGAAACACCATATATTTT.

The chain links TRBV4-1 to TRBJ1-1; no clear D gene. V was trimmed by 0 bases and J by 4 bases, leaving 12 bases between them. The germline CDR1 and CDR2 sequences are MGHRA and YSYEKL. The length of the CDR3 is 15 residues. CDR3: CASSQDNLPGTEAFF. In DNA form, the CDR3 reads TGCGCCAGCAGCCAAGACAACCTACCCGGCACTGAAGCTTTCTTT.

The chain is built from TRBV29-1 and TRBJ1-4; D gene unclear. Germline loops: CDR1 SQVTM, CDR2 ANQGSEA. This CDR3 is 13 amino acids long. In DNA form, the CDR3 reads TGCAGTGCTAGATGGTGGACTAATGAAAAACTGTTTTTT. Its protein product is CSARWWTNEKLFF.

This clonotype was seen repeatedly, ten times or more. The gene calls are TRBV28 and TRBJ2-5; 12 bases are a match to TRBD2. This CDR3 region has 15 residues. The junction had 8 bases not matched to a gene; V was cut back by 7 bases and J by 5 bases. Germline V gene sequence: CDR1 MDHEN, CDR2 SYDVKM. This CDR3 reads CASTLAGGPGETQYF. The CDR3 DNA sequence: TGTGCCAGCACCCTAGCGGGAGGGCCGGGTGAGACCCAGTACTTC.

The CDR3 sequence is CASSLGGWGSGILRTRQETQYF. CDR3 coding DNA: TGTGCCAGCAGCTTAGGTGGTTGGGGTTCGGGAATTTTAAGGACAAGACAAGAGACCCAGTACTTC. The rearrangement links TRBV11-2 to TRBJ2-5; TRBD1 or TRBD2 may be the D gene (5 bases each). The CDR3 extends over 22 amino acids. V lost 1 base to trimming and J lost 2 bases, with 32 bases between them. Germline V gene sequence: CDR1 SGHAT, CDR2 FQNNGV.

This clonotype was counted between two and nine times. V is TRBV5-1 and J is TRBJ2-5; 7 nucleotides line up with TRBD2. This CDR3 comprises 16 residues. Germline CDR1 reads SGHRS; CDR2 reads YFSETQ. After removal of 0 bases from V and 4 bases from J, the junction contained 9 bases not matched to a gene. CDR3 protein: CASSLEGGGKGETQYF. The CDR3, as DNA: TGCGCCAGCAGCTTGGAGGGCGGGGGAAAAGGAGAGACCCAGTACTTC.

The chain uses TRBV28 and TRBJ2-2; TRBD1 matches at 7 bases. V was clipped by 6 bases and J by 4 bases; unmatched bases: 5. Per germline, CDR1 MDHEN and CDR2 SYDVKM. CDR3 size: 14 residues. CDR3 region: CASRKTGSTGELFF. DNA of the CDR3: TGTGCCAGCAGAAAGACAGGGAGCACCGGGGAGCTGTTTTTT.

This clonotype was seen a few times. The CDR3 bases are TGTGCCAGCAGCCAAAGCAGCGTAGTTCAGTATTTT. Translated, it gives CASSQSSVVQYF. The V call is TRBV14, the J call TRBJ2-3, with D unclear. The CDR3 is made up of 12 amino acids. Germline CDR1 SGHDN, CDR2 FVKESK. Between the trimmed V and J ends, which lost 2 bases and 12 bases, there was a span of 12 bases.

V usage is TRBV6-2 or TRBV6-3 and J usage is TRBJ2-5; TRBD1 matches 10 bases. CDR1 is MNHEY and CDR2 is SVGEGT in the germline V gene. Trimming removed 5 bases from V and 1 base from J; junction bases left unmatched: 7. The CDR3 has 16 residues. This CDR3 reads CASSAWDRGSQETQYF. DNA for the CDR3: TGTGCCAGCAGTGCCTGGGACAGGGGATCCCAAGAGACCCAGTACTTC.

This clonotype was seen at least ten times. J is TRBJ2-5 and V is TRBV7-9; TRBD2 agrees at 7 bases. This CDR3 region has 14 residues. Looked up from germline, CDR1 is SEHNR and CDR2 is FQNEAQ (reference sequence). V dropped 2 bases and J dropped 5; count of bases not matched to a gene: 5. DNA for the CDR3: TGTGCCAGCAGCTTAAGTCTAGCGGACGAGACCCAGTACTTC. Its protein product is CASSLSLADETQYF.

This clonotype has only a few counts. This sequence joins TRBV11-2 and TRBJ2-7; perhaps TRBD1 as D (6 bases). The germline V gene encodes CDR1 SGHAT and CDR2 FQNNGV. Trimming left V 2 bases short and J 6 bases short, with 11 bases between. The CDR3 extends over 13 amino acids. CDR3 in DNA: TGTGCCAGCAGCTTATCGACAGGTATCGAGCAGTACTTC. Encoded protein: CASSLSTGIEQYF. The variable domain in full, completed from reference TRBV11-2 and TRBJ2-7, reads EAGVAQSPRYKIIEKRQSVAFWCNPISGHATLYWYQQILGQGPKLLIQFQNNGVVDDSQLPKDRFSAERLKGVDSTLKIQPAKLEDSAVYLCASSLSTGIEQYFGPGTRLTVT.

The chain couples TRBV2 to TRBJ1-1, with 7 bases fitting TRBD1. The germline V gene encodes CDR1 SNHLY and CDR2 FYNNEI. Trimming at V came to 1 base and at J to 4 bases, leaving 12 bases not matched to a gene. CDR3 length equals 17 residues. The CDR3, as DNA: TGTGCCAGCAGTGAAGGGCTCCTCGGGACAGCGAGCACTGAAGCTTTCTTT. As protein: CASSEGLLGTASTEAFF.

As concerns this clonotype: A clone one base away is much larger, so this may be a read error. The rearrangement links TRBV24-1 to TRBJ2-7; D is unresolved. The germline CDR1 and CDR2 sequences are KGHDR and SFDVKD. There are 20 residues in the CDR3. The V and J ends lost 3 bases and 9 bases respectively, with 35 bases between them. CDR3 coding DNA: TGTGCCACCAGTGATAAAAAGTACAGAACTCCTACTATAAACTCCCACGGGCAGTACTTC. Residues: CATSDKKYRTPTINSHGQYF.

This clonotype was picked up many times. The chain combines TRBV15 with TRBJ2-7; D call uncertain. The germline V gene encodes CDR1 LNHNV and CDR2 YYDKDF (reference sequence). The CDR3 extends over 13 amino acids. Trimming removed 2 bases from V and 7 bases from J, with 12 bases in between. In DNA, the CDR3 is TGTGCCACCAGCAGAAAGGACGCAGGAGAGCAGTACTTC. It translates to CATSRKDAGEQYF.

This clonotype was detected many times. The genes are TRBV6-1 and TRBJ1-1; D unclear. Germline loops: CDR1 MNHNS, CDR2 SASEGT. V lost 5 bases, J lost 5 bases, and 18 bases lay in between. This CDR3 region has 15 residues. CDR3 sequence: CASSLSRARGTEAFF. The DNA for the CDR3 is TGTGCCAGCAGTCTAAGTCGGGCCAGAGGTACTGAAGCTTTCTTT.

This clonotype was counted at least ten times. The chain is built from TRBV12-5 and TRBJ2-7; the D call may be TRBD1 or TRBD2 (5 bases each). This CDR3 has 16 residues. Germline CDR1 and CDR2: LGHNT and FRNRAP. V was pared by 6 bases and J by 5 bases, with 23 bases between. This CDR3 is CASGSYPGPTRDEQYF. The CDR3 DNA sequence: TGTGCTAGTGGCTCCTATCCGGGACCCACAAGGGACGAGCAGTACTTC.

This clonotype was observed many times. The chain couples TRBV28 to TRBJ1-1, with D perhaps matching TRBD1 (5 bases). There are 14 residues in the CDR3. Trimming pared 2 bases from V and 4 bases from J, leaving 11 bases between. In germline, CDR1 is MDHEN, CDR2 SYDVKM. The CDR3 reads CASSLMGGGTEAFF. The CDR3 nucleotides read TGTGCCAGCAGTTTAATGGGGGGTGGCACTGAAGCTTTCTTT. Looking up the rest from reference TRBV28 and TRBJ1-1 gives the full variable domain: DVKVTQSSRYLVKRTGEKVFLECVQDMDHENMFWYRQDPGLGLRLIYFSYDVKMKEKGDIPEGYSVSREKKERFSLILESASTNQTSMYLCASSLMGGGTEAFFGQGTRLTVV.

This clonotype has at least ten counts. Here the CDR3 reads CASSFGYWSLTGTQETQYF. The CDR3 bases are TGTGCCAGCAGTTTTGGTTACTGGAGCCTAACAGGGACACAAGAGACCCAGTACTTC. The chain employs TRBV28 and TRBJ2-5, with D possibly being TRBD1 (6 bases). CDR1 and CDR2 from the germline V gene are MDHEN and SYDVKM. Deletions cut 3 bases from V and 2 bases from J, with 25 bases between. The CDR3 extends over 19 amino acids.

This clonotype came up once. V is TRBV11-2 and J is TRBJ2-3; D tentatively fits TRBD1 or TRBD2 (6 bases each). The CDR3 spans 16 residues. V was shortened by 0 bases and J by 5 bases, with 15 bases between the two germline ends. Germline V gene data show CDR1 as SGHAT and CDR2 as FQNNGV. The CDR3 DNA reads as TGTGCCAGCAGCTTAGAACGGGGGCTCTTCAGAGATACGCAGTATTTT. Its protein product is CASSLERGLFRDTQYF. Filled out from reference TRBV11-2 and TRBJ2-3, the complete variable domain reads EAGVAQSPRYKIIEKRQSVAFWCNPISGHATLYWYQQILGQGPKLLIQFQNNGVVDDSQLPKDRFSAERLKGVDSTLKIQPAKLEDSAVYLCASSLERGLFRDTQYFGPGTRLTVL.

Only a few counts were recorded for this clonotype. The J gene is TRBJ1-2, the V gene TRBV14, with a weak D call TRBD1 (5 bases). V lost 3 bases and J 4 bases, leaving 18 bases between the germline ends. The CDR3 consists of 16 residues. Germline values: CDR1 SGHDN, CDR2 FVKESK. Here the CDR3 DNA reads TGTGCCAGCAGCCACGTCCGGGGGAGTAAGTCCTATGGCTACACCTTC. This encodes CASSHVRGSKSYGYTF. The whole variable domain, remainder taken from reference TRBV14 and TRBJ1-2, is EAGVTQFPSHSVIEKGQTVTLRCDPISGHDNLYWYRRVMGKEIKFLLHFVKESKQDESGMPNNRFLAERTGGTYSTLKVQPAELEDSGVYFCASSHVRGSKSYGYTFGSGTRLTVV.

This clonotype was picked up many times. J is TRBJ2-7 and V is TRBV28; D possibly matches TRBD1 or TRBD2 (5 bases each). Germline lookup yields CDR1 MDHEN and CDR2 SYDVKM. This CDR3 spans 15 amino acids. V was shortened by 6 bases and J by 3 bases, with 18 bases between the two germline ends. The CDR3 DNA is TGTGCCAGCAGCAAAAGACGGGACGTATACTACGAGCAGTACTTC. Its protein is CASSKRRDVYYEQYF.